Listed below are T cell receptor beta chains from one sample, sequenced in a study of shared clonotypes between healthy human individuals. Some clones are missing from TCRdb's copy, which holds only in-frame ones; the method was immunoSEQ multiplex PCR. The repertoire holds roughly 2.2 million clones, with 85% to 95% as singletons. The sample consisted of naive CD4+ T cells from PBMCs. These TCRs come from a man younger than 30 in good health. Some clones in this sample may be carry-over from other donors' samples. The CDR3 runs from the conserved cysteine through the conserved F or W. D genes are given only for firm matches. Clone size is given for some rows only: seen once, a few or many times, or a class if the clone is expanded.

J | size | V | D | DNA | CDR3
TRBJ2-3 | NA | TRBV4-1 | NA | TGCGCCAGCAGCCAAGATACACCGAAGGAGGGCACAGATACGCAGTATTTT | CASSQDTPKEGTDTQYF
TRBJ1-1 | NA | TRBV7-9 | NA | TGTGCCAGCAGCCCCCCTGGTCGAGGGAACACTGAAGCTTTCTTT | CASSPPGRGNTEAFF
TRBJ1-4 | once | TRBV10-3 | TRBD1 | TGTGCCATCAGTTCCCCGGGACAGGGTGCTGAAAAACTGTTTTTT | CAISSPGQGAEKLFF
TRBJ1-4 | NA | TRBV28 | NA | TGTGCCAGCAGTGTGAACAGGGCGGGAAATGAAAAACTGTTTTTT | CASSVNRAGNEKLFF
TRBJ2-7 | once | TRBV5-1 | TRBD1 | TGCGCCAGCAGCACTACCGGACAGGCTCATTACGAGCAGTACTTC | CASSTTGQAHYEQYF
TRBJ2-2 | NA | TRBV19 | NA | TGTGCCAGTAGCCCCGTACGACTCGCTGGGGAGCTGTTTTTT | CASSPVRLAGELFF
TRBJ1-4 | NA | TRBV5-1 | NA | TGCGCCAGCACCCCTGAAGGGATACCTAATGAAAAACTGTTTTTT | CASTPEGIPNEKLFF
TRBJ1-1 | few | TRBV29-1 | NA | TGCAGCGTTACTGATGGGAACACTGAAGCTTTCTTT | CSVTDGNTEAFF
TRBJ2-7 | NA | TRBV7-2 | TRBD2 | TGTGCCAGCAGCTCGACTAGCGCCCGCGGGCAGTACTTC | CASSSTSARGQYF
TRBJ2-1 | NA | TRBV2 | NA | TGTGCCAGCAGTGACAAGCGTCGGGTCGATGAGCAGTTCTTC | CASSDKRRVDEQFF
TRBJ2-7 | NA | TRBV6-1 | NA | TGTGCCAGCAGTGAAGCCGGGCGGATCCCCTCCTACGAGCAGTACTTC | CASSEAGRIPSYEQYF
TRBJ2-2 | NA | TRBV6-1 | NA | TGTGCCAGCACTCCAGTCAACACCGGGGAGCTGTTTTTT | CASTPVNTGELFF
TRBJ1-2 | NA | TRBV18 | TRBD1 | TGTGCCAGCTCACCAGAAATTGGGACAGGGGTATATGGCTACACCTTC | CASSPEIGTGVYGYTF
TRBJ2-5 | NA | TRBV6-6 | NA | TGTGCCAGCTCGCGCACGTACCAAGAGACCCAGTACTTC | CASSRTYQETQYF
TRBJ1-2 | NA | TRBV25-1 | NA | TGTGCCAGCAGTGAAGGAGCAGCCTATGGCTACACCTTC | CASSEGAAYGYTF
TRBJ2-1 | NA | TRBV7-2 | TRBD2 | TGTGCCAGCAGCTTAGTAGGGGCTAGCGGCCCCTACAATGAGCAGTTCTTC | CASSLVGASGPYNEQFF
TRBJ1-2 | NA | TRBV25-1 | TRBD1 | TGTGCCAGCAGTGAATGGACAGGGGTAGGATATGGCTACACCTTC | CASSEWTGVGYGYTF
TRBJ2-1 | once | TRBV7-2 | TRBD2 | TGTGCCAGCAGCTTCACTAGCGGGAGGACACCCCCCGCTGAGCAGTTCTTC | CASSFTSGRTPPAEQFF
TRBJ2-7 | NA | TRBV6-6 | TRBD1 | TGTGCCAGCAGGTTGACAGGGGCCTACGAGCAGTACTTC | CASRLTGAYEQYF
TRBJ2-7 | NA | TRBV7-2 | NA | TGTGCCAGCAGCTTAGCGGCGTCCAGGGCCCGATGGGTTTACGAGCAGTACTTC | CASSLAASRARWVYEQYF
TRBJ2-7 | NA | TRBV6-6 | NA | TGTGCCAGCAGGACGGGAGCATCCGAGCAGTACTTC | CASRTGASEQYF
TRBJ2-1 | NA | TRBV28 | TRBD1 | TGTGCCAGCAAACTCCACAGGGGCCGGTACAATGAGCAGTTCTTC | CASKLHRGRYNEQFF